This is a list of T cell receptor beta chains from one sample in a study of cytomegalovirus exposure and HLA in healthy donors. Libraries were prepared by immunoSEQ multiplex PCR; TCRdb keeps only in-frame clonotypes and omits some of them. The table includes 100,000 to 150,000 clones, about 80% detected once. Specimen: PBMCs. The receptors derive from a man between 25 and 39 years old in good health and CMV-seronegative. Both conserved end residues are part of each CDR3. A D gene is named only where the DNA matches it firmly. For some rows the clone size is stated as once, few or many, or as a class when expanded; others skip it.

v_gene	abundance	d_gene	j_gene	CDR3nt	CDR3aa
TRBV14	.	TRBD2	TRBJ2-1	TGTGCCAGCAGCCGTAGGACTAGCGGGATCACATATGAGCAGTTCTTC	CASSRRTSGITYEQFF
TRBV4-1	.	.	TRBJ2-5	TGCGCCAGCAGCCAAGTAGGAGGGGTTGAGACCCAGTACTTC	CASSQVGGVETQYF
TRBV21-1	.	.	TRBJ1-5	TGTGCCAGCAGCGAGGACAGATGGATGCGCAATCAGCCCCAGCATTTT	CASSEDRWMRNQPQHF
TRBV13	.	TRBD1	TRBJ1-1	TGTGCCAGCAGCCAGTACACCCGGGACAGGGGAAAGGGCGAAGGCACTGAAGCTTTCTTT	CASSQYTRDRGKGEGTEAFF
TRBV4-2	.	TRBD2	TRBJ2-3	TGTGCCAGCAGCCAAGAGCCGACTAGCGGGGTTCGGACAGATACGCAGTATTTT	CASSQEPTSGVRTDTQYF
TRBV9	.	TRBD1	TRBJ2-7	TGTGCCAGCAGCGTAGCGGTCCAACAGGGGGATAACGAGCAGTACTTC	CASSVAVQQGDNEQYF
TRBV9	once	.	TRBJ2-6	TGTGCCAGCAGCGTAAGGTCCAGGGGCCCCTCTGGGGCCAACGTCCTGACTTTC	CASSVRSRGPSGANVLTF
TRBV9	.	.	TRBJ2-7	TGTGCCAGCAGCGTAGCCCAGGGCTACGAGCAGTACTTC	CASSVAQGYEQYF
TRBV5-4	.	.	TRBJ1-3	TGTGCCAGCAGCTTGGAAGCAACCTCTGGAAACACCATATATTTT	CASSLEATSGNTIYF
TRBV14	.	.	TRBJ2-5	TGTGCCAGCAGCCAAGACGGTGAGACCCAGTACTTC	CASSQDGETQYF
TRBV6-6	.	.	TRBJ1-3	TGTGCCAGCAGTTACTCGAGCAGGGACACCATATATTTT	CASSYSSRDTIYF
TRBV27	.	TRBD1	TRBJ1-2	TGTGCCAGCAGTTACGGACAGGGTAATTATGGCTACATCTTC	CASSYGQGNYGYIF
TRBV28	.	TRBD1	TRBJ1-2	TGTGCCAGCAGTGTACAGGGGGGCCTGGGCTATGGCTACACCTTC	CASSVQGGLGYGYTF
TRBV6-4	many	TRBD1	TRBJ1-6	TGTGCCAGCCCCATGACAGGGCGGAATTCACCCCTCCACTTT	CASPMTGRNSPLHF
TRBV9	.	TRBD2	TRBJ2-7	TGTGCCAGCAGCGTAGCCCCCGGGAGGGACTACGAGCAGTACTTC	CASSVAPGRDYEQYF
TRBV5-6	.	TRBD1	TRBJ1-6	TGTGCCAGCAGCTTGTACGGGACAGTTAATTCACCCCTCCACTTT	CASSLYGTVNSPLHF
TRBV18	.	TRBD1	TRBJ1-1	TGTGCCAGCTCACCACGACAGGGTGGAGGTCTATTTCTGAACACTGAAGCTTTCTTT	CASSPRQGGGLFLNTEAFF
TRBV7-6	.	.	TRBJ2-1	TGTGCCAGCAGCTCCTTACGCGGGGGCGGGGGAGAGCAGTTCTTC	CASSSLRGGGGEQFF
TRBV10-3	few	.	TRBJ2-5	TGTGCCATCAGTGACGGAGGCGGACAGTACTTC	CAISDGGGQYF
TRBV28	.	.	TRBJ2-3	TGTGCCAGCAGTTTGGAAGGGGCAGGCGATACGCAGTATTTT	CASSLEGAGDTQYF
TRBV7-9	.	.	TRBJ2-2	TGTGCCAGCACCATCTCACAAAACACCGGGGAGCTGTTTTTT	CASTISQNTGELFF
TRBV14	.	.	TRBJ1-2	TGTGCCAGCAGCCTAGACAGCCGCGGGGGCTACACCTTC	CASSLDSRGGYTF